This entry concerns a single T cell receptor (beta chain). This receptor's antigen is unknown. Per-base qualities were not stored, and no clone one base away is much larger. These data come from a study of cytomegalovirus exposure and HLA in healthy donors (dated by TCRdb to the late 2010s). Study-level background: An earlier analysis of some 600 of the donors reported over 250 Gb of sequence data and 95 million to 140 million unique TCR beta sequences obtained from roughly 180 million T cells. About 300 gigabases of sequencing data and approximately 93 million unique TCR sequences were included in an early release covering about 600 HLA-typed donors. Of the 300 to 500 genotyped donors, approximately 81% were placed in the genetic ancestry cluster associated with self-reported Caucasian donors. The study aimed to test whether cataloging public T cell receptors could reveal signatures of past pathogen exposure. The study used immunosequencing to profile the T cell repertoires of approximately 640 subjects and linked those repertoires to cytomegalovirus serostatus. A separate validation cohort of roughly 130 different subjects was used in addition to the approximately 700-subject first cohort. To predict cytomegalovirus infection status, the study combined high-throughput TCR immunosequencing, statistical association of individual TCRs with disease status, and machine learning. A later analysis re-analyzed previously published TCR beta repertoires from 660 or so donors and added high-resolution HLA genotyping to study TCR occurrence patterns. In the later analysis, no new phenotypic data were used to find candidate immune exposures; instead, reliance was placed on TCR beta sequences and their occurrence across donors. An earlier analysis of several hundred of the donors used high-throughput TCR beta sequencing to judge whether each TCR beta V gene segment behaved as functional or pseudogenic. Donor age, sex, ethnicity and CMV serostatus were compiled together with the repertoire data. Genome-wide SNP genotypes for about 65% of the roughly 670 donors were used in a later genetic analysis, which treated that subset as a discovery cohort. Every discovery cohort repertoire had been produced on one sequencing platform. Both class I and class II loci were covered by HLA typing, at four-digit resolution. The number of typed donors differed by locus: 629-630 for A, B, C, DRB1 and DQB1; 500 to 550 for DQA1; around 610 for DPA1; and roughly 490 for DPB1. Five DR-DQ haplotypes were treated as single units for association and clustering because of strong linkage in the cohort. Across under 500 genotyped donors of the cohort, an average of approximately 240,000 unique TCR beta nucleotide sequences per donor were sequenced, and 15% to 20% of those sequences were non-productive. General study outcomes and caveats: In an earlier analysis of fewer than 750 of the donors, most TCR beta V segments were observed in productive rearrangements about 90% or about 30% of the time, broadly matching IMGT annotations. In both the original and validation cohorts, the classifier was reported to diagnose cytomegalovirus status with high specificity and sensitivity. A further reported finding was that TCR beta sequences accurately predicted the HLA-A and HLA-B alleles for most subjects in the first cohort. The study listed approximately 160 TCR beta chains as associated with cytomegalovirus. In vitro tests confirmed that three of the cytomegalovirus-associated TCR beta chains recognize cytomegalovirus antigens. In a later analysis, TCR association rates were found to vary across HLA loci, with the most associated TCRs seen for DRB1 alleles and the fewest for HLA-C alleles. The cohort was sequenced for TCR beta chains only, and without alpha or paired-chain data the features that could be detected were limited. At a false discovery rate of 0.05, a later analysis linked approximately 18,000 TCR beta sequences to specific HLA alleles. V-gene and J-gene trimming of TCR beta chains was associated with a missense DCLRE1C variant in a later genetic analysis, and the association was replicated in an independent cohort. A later analysis found that HLA-associated TCR beta chains were more clonally expanded and had lower generation probabilities than equally common non-associated chains. A cluster of highly shared sequence variants was judged likely to represent a technical artifact of the sequencing pipeline. Across donors, most TCR sequences were observed very rarely, whereas some public TCRs were present in many individuals. The presence/absence analyses assumed that sequencing depth was roughly uniform across donors, and that assumption may not be true. Several of the top co-occurrence clusters appeared to be linked to parvovirus B19, influenza, CMV and Epstein-Barr virus, according to a later analysis. The authors suggested that the approach could potentially be extended to other disease states and immunological phenotypes. Because HLA typing was unavailable for some donors at each locus, only the typed subset was used in association tests. Over 15 rarely observed V segments, including chromosome 9 orphons, were excluded from the earlier analysis of several hundred of the donors because counts were too low. The only immune exposure information available for the cohort was CMV serostatus. According to a later genetic analysis, donors in an Asian-associated ancestry cluster had fewer N-insertions in productive TCRs than the roughly 670-donor mean. A later analysis found that most CMV-associated TCR beta chains appeared HLA-restricted, with HLA associations seemingly driven largely by CMV exposure. Correlated functional status among segregating V segments might be attributable to linkage disequilibrium, but an unknown experimental factor could not be ruled out. Strong co-occurrence of HLA alleles, especially DR and DQ, made assigning TCR associations to individual alleles difficult.

In total, roughly 670 healthy bone marrow donors made up the cohort. All cohort members were sampled while nominally healthy, although unrecorded immune exposures were likely present. The donor tested CMV seropositive, placing the donor among the roughly 300 seropositive members of the cohort. A peripheral blood sample was collected from each donor, and TCR beta sequencing was performed on peripheral blood mononuclear cells. The Qiagen DNeasy Blood Extraction Kit was used to extract genomic DNA from the blood cell samples. Library creation used the immunoSEQ multiplex PCR assay. A mixture of 60 forward primers for TCR Vbeta segments and 13 reverse primers for TCR Jbeta segments was used in the multiplex PCR. The CDR3 region of rearranged TCR beta genes was amplified from genomic DNA by a multiplex PCR assay. On the Illumina HiSeq System, the amplified TCR beta libraries were sequenced as 87-base-pair reads. As for the authors' bioinformatics: A later analysis counted some 80 million unique TCR beta chains across the 650 to 700 repertoires, and 9 million to 14 million of these chains were shared by at least two donors. Raw reads were error-corrected and collapsed into unique sequences with a nearest-neighbor algorithm that merged closely related sequences to remove PCR and sequencing errors. To assign V, D and J gene segments, CDR3 sequences were aligned to IMGT reference sequences. For a sequence to be retained, a match of at least six nucleotides was required to both a V gene segment and a J gene segment. A rearrangement counted as productive if the CDR3 had no stop codons and remained in frame with V and J, and every other rearrangement counted as non-productive. CDR3 was defined according to IMGT convention as the region running from the second conserved V-encoded cysteine to the conserved J-encoded phenylalanine. Sequences without an unambiguous match to a single V gene segment were excluded from the earlier analysis of approximately 600 of the donors. An earlier analysis of about 590 of the donors classified V segments as functional when productive rearrangements were above 56.7% and as segregating when the standard deviation between donors was above 5%. A statistical classification framework was built for diagnosing cytomegalovirus status from the catalog of TCR beta chain sequences. A later analysis assigned V and J genes by comparing TCR nucleotide sequences with IMGT/GENE-DB human TR gene sequences. In a later analysis, CDR3 sequences and most-parsimonious VDJ recombination scenarios were assigned using the TCRdist pipeline. In a later analysis, every TCR beta chain was defined by the combination of its CDR3 amino acid sequence and its V-gene family, and reads without a unique V-gene family were dropped. A later analysis removed nearly 600 highly shared, low-generation-probability nucleotide sequences to deal with suspected cross-contamination and a sequencing artifact. In a later analysis, a clonal expansion index was calculated for each public chain from normalized within-repertoire ranks of inferred template counts. In a later analysis, generation probabilities were computed using a VDJ recombination model fitted to out-of-frame rearrangements, and the results were checked against IGoR. Hypergeometric tests were used in a later analysis to score TCR-TCR, TCR-HLA and TCR-CMV co-occurrence, with a repertoire-size bias correction applied to the TCR pairs. To estimate false discovery rates, a later analysis permuted the HLA or CMV assignments 20 times. In a later analysis, co-occurring TCRs were grouped using DBSCAN, with TCRdist sequence similarity added in when clustering inside HLA-allele-positive subsets. Repertoires with fewer than 30,000 or more than 120,000 public chains were left out of co-occurrence clustering, as were roughly five repertoires with anomalous nucleotide sharing. Sourced from immuneACCESS, this table was stored by TCRdb with only in-frame sequences that have V and J called. A share of the clones is absent; for the studies checked, an unresolved V gene accounts for under half, and the remainder has no known explanation. V and J calls and clone size are those listed in that table; D and trimming were worked out from the DNA. This sample is represented by 100,000 or so clones; approximately 79% of them were singletons. The top ten hold 6.9% of the sample.

The receptor comes from a man aged 25 to 45 in good health and CMV-seropositive. The sequenced sample was PBMCs.

CDR3 reads: CASSGQDGHLHF. The sequenced DNA is TGCGCCAGCAGCGGACAGGACGGACACCTCCACTTT. The V and J segments used are TRBV5-1 and TRBJ1-6, with 7 bases matching TRBD1. Including the terminal cysteine and phenylalanine, the CDR3 comprises 12 residues. Only the CDR3 DNA is retained, 36 bases long and in frame from the first base. Trimming removed 4 bases from V and 15 bases from J; the gene matches leave 7 bases unexplained. From the germline V gene, CDR1 is SGHRS and CDR2 is YFSETQ.